This passage covers 24 T cell receptor beta chains from one sample sequenced in a study of blood T cell repertoires in COVID-19. Only in-frame clones appear in the TCRdb table, and some are missing; sequencing was by immunoSEQ multiplex PCR. The table lists some 86,000 clones, approximately 88% of them singletons. Input material: peripheral blood. The receptor source for this set is a woman of 80 years or more with active or convalescent COVID-19.

The chain uses TRBV18 and TRBJ1-5; D unclear. CDR1 and CDR2 from the germline V gene are KGHSH and LQKENI. Trimming removed 5 bases at V and 3 bases at J, with 8 bases between. There are 13 residues in the CDR3. The CDR3, as DNA: TGTGCCAGCTCAGGGAGCTACAATCAGCCCCAGCATTTT. This gives the protein CASSGSYNQPQHF.

The chain couples TRBV5-6 to TRBJ1-5; unclear D gene. There are 13 residues in the CDR3. The V end lost 1 base, the J end lost 6 bases, and 8 bases lay between the germline ends. The germline V gene has CDR1 SGHDT and CDR2 YYEEEE. The CDR3 coding sequence is TGTGCCAGCAGCTTGCGAGCGGGTCAGCCCCAGCATTTT. Its protein is CASSLRAGQPQHF.

The rearrangement links TRBV19 to TRBJ1-2; a weak D match, TRBD1 (5 bases). Germline V gene sequence: CDR1 LNHDA, CDR2 SQIVND (reference sequence). V shed 2 bases and J shed 4 bases, with 14 bases lying between them. CDR3 length: 15 residues. CDR3 residues: CASSIRRQILYGYTF. The CDR3 nucleotides read TGTGCCAGTAGTATACGGAGACAGATCCTCTATGGCTACACCTTC.

J is TRBJ1-6 and V is TRBV25-1; 7 nucleotides match TRBD1. Germline lookup yields CDR1 MGHDK and CDR2 SYGVNS. The CDR3 sequence is 12 residues long. Losses at the gene ends were 8 bases for V and 8 bases for J; bases not matched to a gene: 3. CDR3 in amino acids: CASGQADSPLHF. As DNA, the CDR3 is TGTGCCAGCGGACAGGCGGATTCACCCCTCCACTTT.

This clone was found once. V is TRBV7-9 and J is TRBJ2-7; 12 bases are shared with TRBD2. The CDR3 spans 18 residues. Germline loops: CDR1 SEHNR, CDR2 FQNEAQ (reference sequence). The V and J ends lost 7 bases and 6 bases, in that order; junction bases with no gene match: 19. The CDR3 nucleotides are TGTGCCAGCACCTCGACCGGGACTAGCGGGCCCATCCTCCGCGAGCAGTACTTC. It encodes CASTSTGTSGPILREQYF.

The genes are TRBV9 and TRBJ2-5; no firm D call. CDR1 and CDR2 (germline): SGDLS, YYNGEE. The CDR3 spans 14 residues. V was cut by 0 bases and J by 1 base, with 7 bases left in between. This CDR3 reads CASSVGLVQETQYF. CDR3 sequence (DNA): TGTGCCAGCAGCGTAGGGCTAGTCCAAGAGACCCAGTACTTC. The variable domain in full, completed from reference TRBV9 and TRBJ2-5, reads DSGVTQTPKHLITATGQRVTLRCSPRSGDLSVYWYQQSLDQGLQFLIQYYNGEERAKGNILERFSAQQFPDLHSELNLSSLELGDSALYFCASSVGLVQETQYFGPGTRLLVL.

This clone occurred a few times. The chain recombines TRBV28 with TRBJ2-1, with D hard to call. Trimming removed 3 bases from V and 3 bases from J, with 12 bases in between. Germline CDR1 is MDHEN and CDR2 is SYDVKM. The CDR3 contains 15 residues. CDR3 amino acids: CASSFIEENYNEQFF. DNA of the CDR3: TGTGCCAGCAGTTTTATCGAGGAGAACTACAATGAGCAGTTCTTC.

This clone was found once. The chain joins TRBV9 to TRBJ1-1, with TRBD1 as a possible D gene (5 bases). This CDR3 is built from 15 residues. The germline V gene has CDR1 SGDLS and CDR2 YYNGEE. V lost 4 bases and J lost 0, with 13 bases in between. CDR3 DNA: TGTGCCAGCAGCTCGAGGACAAGCATGAACACTGAAGCTTTCTTT. Translating it yields CASSSRTSMNTEAFF.

This sequence joins TRBV19 and TRBJ2-7, with a possible D match to TRBD1 (6 bases). V was clipped by 3 bases and J by 6 bases, with 15 bases between them. There are 14 residues in the CDR3. CDR1 and CDR2 (germline): LNHDA, SQIVND (reference sequence). The CDR3 coding sequence is TGTGCCAGTAGTATGGGACAAAGCGGAGCCGAGCAGTACTTC. Residues: CASSMGQSGAEQYF.

The V call is TRBV5-5, the J call TRBJ1-3; D not resolved. V lost 3 bases and J lost 0, with 10 bases in between. Germline CDR1 SGHKS, CDR2 YYEKEE (reference sequence). CDR3 length equals 15 residues. CDR3 nucleotides: TGTGCCAGCAGCTCCTACTGGAGCTCTGGAAACACCATATATTTT. It is translated as CASSSYWSSGNTIYF. The whole variable domain, filled in from reference TRBV5-5 and TRBJ1-3, reads DAGVTQSPTHLIKTRGQQVTLRCSPISGHKSVSWYQQVLGQGPQFIFQYYEKEERGRGNFPDRFSARQFPNYSSELNVNALLLGDSALYLCASSSYWSSGNTIYFGEGSWLTVV.

This clone was seen once. V usage is TRBV5-1 and J usage is TRBJ2-6; 9 bases are a match to TRBD1. This CDR3 is 17 amino acids long. Looked up from germline, CDR1 is SGHRS and CDR2 is YFSETQ. V lost 2 bases, J lost 2 bases, and 5 bases stayed unmatched. CDR3 DNA sequence: TGCGCCAGCAGCTTCGGGACAGGGAGGCCTGGGGCCAACGTCCTGACTTTC. As protein: CASSFGTGRPGANVLTF.

The chain is built from TRBV4-3 and TRBJ2-7, with a possible D match to TRBD1 (5 bases). The V end was cut by 4 bases, the J end by 2 bases, with 18 bases between. Per germline, CDR1 LGHNA and CDR2 YSLEER. This CDR3 is 16 amino acids long. CDR3 residues: CASSRMRTQGPYEQYF. The CDR3 DNA is TGCGCCAGCAGCCGAATGAGGACCCAGGGCCCCTACGAGCAGTACTTC.

Points on this clone: Other nucleotide sequences in the sample specify the same CDR3. V is TRBV19 and J is TRBJ2-7; D perhaps matches TRBD2 (5 bases). The CDR3 consists of 13 residues. V was clipped by 2 bases and J by 2 bases, with 7 bases between them. Germline V gives CDR1 LNHDA, CDR2 SQIVND (reference sequence). CDR3 in DNA: TGTGCCAGTAGTATAAGAGGGACCTACGAGCAGTACTTC. This sequence encodes CASSIRGTYEQYF.

The chain recombines TRBV29-1 with TRBJ2-1; D may be TRBD2 (6 bases). The germline CDR1 and CDR2 sequences are SQVTM and ANQGSEA. V lost 4 bases and J 7 bases, leaving 20 bases between the germline ends. There are 15 residues in the CDR3. CDR3 sequence reads: CSVVPTRDSQNEQFF. The CDR3 DNA follows: TGCAGCGTTGTCCCAACGAGGGACTCACAGAATGAGCAGTTCTTC.

The chain recombines TRBV5-1 with TRBJ2-5; 7 nucleotides line up with TRBD2. The V gene's germline CDR1 is SGHRS and CDR2 YFSETQ. V was pared by 4 bases and J by 5 bases, with 11 bases of the junction left unmatched. The CDR3 totals 15 residues. The CDR3 DNA follows: TGCGCCAGCAGCCCCGGGACGGGAGGTGGGGAGACCCAGTACTTC. It encodes CASSPGTGGGETQYF.

The rearrangement uses TRBV29-1 and TRBJ2-7, with a tentative D call TRBD1 (6 bases). CDR1 and CDR2 from the germline V gene are SQVTM and ANQGSEA. The CDR3 is 12 residues long. The germline V and J ends were trimmed by 6 bases and 4 bases, with 13 bases remaining between them. In DNA form, the CDR3 reads TGCAGCGTCGCCGACAGGCGATACGAGCAGTACTTC. Its protein product is CSVADRRYEQYF.

The chain joins TRBV5-1 to TRBJ1-6; 8 positions match TRBD1. The J segment lost 12 bases and the V segment lost 0 bases, leaving 5 bases of the junction unmatched. The CDR3 length is 14 residues. From germline, CDR1 is SGHRS and CDR2 YFSETQ. DNA of the CDR3: TGCGCCAGCAGCTTGGGGCAGGGGGCCGTACCCCTCCACTTT. Its translation: CASSLGQGAVPLHF. Complete variable domain (other parts from reference TRBV5-1 and TRBJ1-6): KAGVTQTPRYLIKTRGQQVTLSCSPISGHRSVSWYQQTPGQGLQFLFEYFSETQRNKGNFPGRFSGRQFSNSRSEMNVSTLELGDSALYLCASSLGQGAVPLHFGNGTRLTVT.

This chain uses TRBV5-1 with TRBJ1-1; TRBD1 might be the D (6 bases). V lost 0 bases to trimming and J lost 1 base, with 25 bases between them. This CDR3 has 20 amino acids. Germline CDR1 and CDR2: SGHRS and YFSETQ. The CDR3 DNA is TGCGCCAGCAGCTTGGTCGTCAGGGAGGGGGTGTCGGTAGGGAACACTGAAGCTTTCTTT. It translates to CASSLVVREGVSVGNTEAFF.

The chain uses TRBV29-1 and TRBJ1-2; 7 bases map to TRBD1. The germline V gene encodes CDR1 SQVTM and CDR2 ANQGSEA. This CDR3 is built from 13 residues. Unmatched junction bases numbered 9, after V lost 7 bases and J lost 4 bases. The CDR3 nucleotides read TGCAGCGCCCGGATGGGGACAGCCTATGGCTACACCTTC. Translation: CSARMGTAYGYTF.

CDR3 in DNA: TGCGCCAGCAGCTCCTCCGGGACAGTGGGTCCTTTCTATGGCTACACCTTC. Protein product: CASSSSGTVGPFYGYTF. This chain joins TRBV5-1 and TRBJ1-2, with 7 nucleotides matching TRBD1. Per the germline V gene, CDR1 is SGHRS and CDR2 is YFSETQ. The trim removed 3 bases at V and 4 bases at J, leaving 15 bases unmatched. The CDR3 length is 17 residues.

This CDR3 is CATSDSGLAGMSSYEQYF. CDR3 coding DNA: TGTGCCACCAGTGACTCGGGACTAGCGGGAATGAGCTCCTACGAGCAGTACTTC. The rearrangement links TRBV24-1 to TRBJ2-7; 13 bases are a match to TRBD2. The length of the CDR3 is 18 residues. The germline CDR1 and CDR2 sequences are KGHDR and SFDVKD. The V segment lost 4 bases and the J segment 0 bases; nucleotides outside the gene matches: 8.

The table lists this clone with a count of one. V gene TRBV5-1 combines with J gene TRBJ2-3, with 10 bases lining up with TRBD1. Germline trimming cut 5 bases from V and 3 bases from J; bases unmatched to any gene: 12. CDR1 and CDR2 (germline): SGHRS, YFSETQ. There are 17 residues in the CDR3. Here the CDR3 DNA reads TGCGCCAGCAGGGGTTTTTACCGGACAGGGGGAACAGATACGCAGTATTTT. It specifies CASRGFYRTGGTDTQYF.

The rearrangement uses TRBV6-2 or TRBV6-3 and TRBJ1-2; 9 bases fit TRBD1. The CDR3 has 15 amino acids. V lost 6 bases and J lost 8; bases outside the gene matches: 13. Germline loops: CDR1 MNHEY, CDR2 SVGEGT. In DNA form, the CDR3 reads TGTGCCAGCAGCCCTTCGGGACAGGGAGTGAAAGGCTACACCTTC. Residues: CASSPSGQGVKGYTF.

The CDR3 loop is CASSLVQGIYEQYF. The CDR3 region has the DNA TGTGCCAGCAGTCTGGTACAGGGGATCTACGAGCAGTACTTC. V and J are TRBV6-5 and TRBJ2-7; 7 nucleotides line up with TRBD1. V lost 5 bases to trimming and J lost 3 bases; unmatched junction nucleotides: 7. CDR1 MNHEY and CDR2 SVGAGI come from the germline V gene. The CDR3 has 14 residues.